Each of the 12 T cell receptor beta chains below was sequenced from the same sample in a study of CD8 T cells in Susac syndrome. Reverse transcription of 0.5 to 1 ug RNA was performed with random hexamers. TCRdb itself ran the immunoSEQ multiplex PCR reads through MiXCR, one entry per CDR3 protein. This sample has over 200,000 distinct CDR3 sequences, with 95% found just once. The sample was CD4+ T cells from PBMCs. These receptors were collected from a human donor with multiple sclerosis.

V gene TRBV11-1 combines with J gene TRBJ1-6, with D hard to call. The CDR3 consists of 16 residues. Looked up from germline, CDR1 is SGHAT and CDR2 is FQDESV (reference sequence). The V gene lost 3 bases and the J gene lost 0 bases, with 9 bases spanning the gap. The CDR3 sequence: CASSLGRISYNSPLHF. Written as DNA, the CDR3 is TGTGCCAGCAGCTTGGGCAGGATCTCCTATAATTCACCCCTCCACTTT. Based on the CDR3 plus reference TRBV11-1 and TRBJ1-6, the full variable domain is EAEVAQSPRYKITEKSQAVAFWCDPISGHATLYWYRQILGQGPELLVQFQDESVVDDSQLPKDRFSAERLKGVDSTLKIQPAELGDSAMYLCASSLGRISYNSPLHFGNGTRLTVT.

This chain joins TRBV29-1 and TRBJ1-2; tentatively, D is TRBD1 (6 bases). This CDR3 contains 14 residues. V gave up 8 bases and J gave up 2 bases, with 18 bases separating them. Germline V gene data show CDR1 as SQVTM and CDR2 as ANQGSEA. CDR3 DNA sequence: TGCAGCACTACCCGCCGGGACAACAACTATGGCTACACCTTC. It yields the protein CSTTRRDNNYGYTF.

The CDR3 loop reads CASSEQSNEQFF. As DNA, the CDR3 is TGTGCCAGCAGTGAGCAGTCGAATGAGCAGTTCTTC. The chain has TRBV2 and TRBJ2-1, with D unresolved. The CDR3 sequence is 12 residues long. Germline V gene data show CDR1 as SNHLY and CDR2 as FYNNEI. V lost 3 bases to trimming and J lost 7 bases, with 7 bases between them.

This sequence joins TRBV30 and TRBJ1-5, with no clear D. This CDR3 spans 12 amino acids. V was trimmed by 4 bases and J by 5 bases, leaving 9 bases between them. CDR1 is GTSNPN and CDR2 is SVGIG in the germline V gene (reference sequence). In DNA form, the CDR3 reads TGTGCCTGGAATAACGGGGATCAGCCCCAGCATTTT. It yields the protein CAWNNGDQPQHF.

The CDR3 DNA reads as TGTGCCAGCAACCCCAGAGACGGATCTGGGGCCAACGTCCTGACTTTC. This codes for CASNPRDGSGANVLTF. The rearrangement joins TRBV4-2 to TRBJ2-6, with D unresolved. The CDR3 is 16 amino acids. Trimming removed 7 bases at V and 1 base at J, with 14 bases between. Germline CDR1 LGHNA, CDR2 YNFKEQ.

V gene TRBV18 combines with J gene TRBJ2-7; D is uncertain. The CDR3 extends over 11 amino acids. Germline V gives CDR1 KGHSH, CDR2 LQKENI. V was cut by 1 base and J by 5 bases, with 3 bases left in between. The CDR3 DNA sequence: TGTGCCAGCTCACCACAAGACGAGCAGTACTTC. Its translation: CASSPQDEQYF.

This clonotype was detected once. The genes are TRBV12-3 or TRBV12-4 and TRBJ1-5, with a possible D match to TRBD1 (5 bases). The CDR3 spans 14 residues. The ends were cut back, 5 bases at V and 5 bases at J, with 13 bases in the middle. The DNA of the CDR3 is TGTGCCAGCAGTGCGGGGACCTTGTATCAGCCCCAGCATTTT. Translating gives CASSAGTLYQPQHF.

J is TRBJ2-5 and V is TRBV20-1, with a tentative D call TRBD2 (5 bases). The CDR3 totals 15 residues. The V end lost 1 base, the J end lost 5 bases, and 17 bases lay between the germline ends. Germline CDR1 is DFQATT and CDR2 is SNEGSKA (reference sequence). CDR3 sequence: CSARAPTGLRETQYF. CDR3 DNA: TGCAGTGCTAGAGCTCCTACCGGACTGCGGGAGACCCAGTACTTC.

The chain has TRBV11-2 and TRBJ2-3; D is possibly TRBD2 (6 bases). V was clipped by 8 bases and J by 5 bases, with 11 bases between them. CDR1 and CDR2 (germline): SGHAT, FQNNGV. The CDR3 runs 12 residues. Here the CDR3 reads CASGLGGDTQYF. The CDR3 DNA follows: TGTGCCAGCGGTTTGGGAGGAGATACGCAGTATTTT.

This chain's CDR3 is CASSIQGGEQYF. CDR3 DNA sequence: TGTGCCAGCAGTATTCAGGGGGGGGAGCAGTACTTC. V usage is TRBV6-1 and J usage is TRBJ2-7; D could derive from TRBD1 or TRBD2 (7 bases each). Germline V gene lookup returns CDR1 MNHNS and CDR2 SASEGT. The CDR3 is made up of 12 amino acids. V lost 5 bases to trimming and J lost 7 bases, with 12 bases between them.

The chain has TRBV3-1 and TRBJ1-4; D is unclear. Germline CDR1 is LGHDT and CDR2 is YNNKEL (reference sequence). The CDR3 spans 15 residues. The germline V and J ends were trimmed by 4 bases and 10 bases, with 19 bases remaining between them. CDR3 sequence: CASSPRRAPEGKLFF. As DNA, the CDR3 is TGTGCCAGCAGCCCCCGGAGGGCTCCAGAAGGAAAACTGTTTTTT.

This clonotype was seen only once. The chain combines TRBV6-1 with TRBJ2-2; 8 bases line up with TRBD1. The CDR3 loop spans 13 amino acids. Per the germline V gene, CDR1 is MNHNS and CDR2 is SASEGT. Trimming at V came to 10 bases and at J to 5 bases, leaving 6 bases not matched to a gene. CDR3 nucleotide sequence: TGTGCCACCGGACAGGGAAAAACCGGGGAGCTGTTTTTT. Residues: CATGQGKTGELFF.